The clone carrying this T cell receptor (beta chain) was counted at least ten times. The record originates from a study of identical twins. MiXCR, applied by TCRdb to the 5' RACE reads, yields one record per CDR3 protein. The table lists roughly 290,000 distinct CDR3 sequences, roughly 10% of them singletons. The CDR3 consists of 14 residues. V was shortened by 0 bases and J by 6 bases, with 11 bases between the two germline ends. In germline, CDR1 is LNHNV, CDR2 YYDKDF (reference sequence). The same sample was also used in a study of yellow fever vaccine responses in identical twins.

V gene TRBV15 combines with J gene TRBJ1-1; D gene unclear. The TCR was taken from a young woman in good health. Source material: CD8+ T cells sorted from blood. CDR3 in amino acids: CATSRDLGYPEAFF. The CDR3 DNA reads TGTGCCACCAGCAGAGATTTGGGTTACCCTGAAGCTTTCTTT.